The sequence of this T cell receptor (beta chain) was determined in a study of blood T cell repertoires in COVID-19. The data were produced by immunoSEQ multiplex PCR, yet TCRdb's version contains in-frame clones alone and is incomplete. Of approximately 98,000 clones detected, roughly 85% appear once; the ten largest clones hold 2% to 3%. CDR3 length: 14 residues. The germline V gene has CDR1 SGHRS and CDR2 YFSETQ. The ends lost 0 bases at V and 8 bases at J; junction bases unmatched: 5. Sequenced: peripheral blood. The sequence came from a human donor in a cohort sampled during active COVID-19. This sequence joins TRBV5-1 and TRBJ2-1; 7 bases fit TRBD1. The CDR3 DNA sequence: TGCGCCAGCAGCTTGGGGAACAGGGGCGATGAGCAGTTCTTC. Its translation is CASSLGNRGDEQFF.